Sequencing of this TCR beta chain was carried out in a study of cytomegalovirus exposure and HLA in healthy donors. In the case of this clone: Its antigen is unknown.

This PCR relied on a set of 60 Vbeta primers and 13 Jbeta primers. Here immunoSEQ multiplex PCR was the method, and the copy in TCRdb shows in-frame clones only, minus some. The table records about 160,000 clones, approximately 79% of them present only once. General study points: Exclusion applied to some V segments, including TRBV6-2 and TRBV6-3, as they were indistinguishable. In an earlier analysis, in 540 or so donors, most V segments appeared productive either ~90% or ~30% of the time.

The CDR3 sequence is 15 residues long. Unmatched junction bases numbered 3, after V lost 3 bases and J lost 0 bases. Germline V gene sequence: CDR1 SGHDN, CDR2 FVKESK. This clonotype originated in a man in his forties in good health and CMV-seronegative. The chain combines TRBV14 with TRBJ1-2; 8 nucleotides agree with TRBD1. The sample comprised PBMCs. Written as DNA, the CDR3 is TGTGCCAGCAGCCAGAGACAGGGGACTAACTATGGCTACACCTTC. This codes for CASSQRQGTNYGYTF.